The text below deals with one T cell receptor beta chain. The antigen is unknown. This sample is part of a study of cytomegalovirus exposure and HLA in healthy donors. General observations from the study: In a later analysis, specific HLA alleles were associated with approximately 17,000 TCR beta sequences at a 0.05 false discovery rate.

PCR amplification relied on 60 Vbeta primers (plus 13 Jbeta primers). Original processing notes: Among the unique TCR beta chains that a later analysis counted, some 73 million in all, roughly 11 million were shared. The table came from immunoSEQ multiplex PCR; TCRdb's copy has only in-frame clones and leaves some out. The DNA was the basis for D and trimming; V, J and clone size are from that table. The sample has some 180,000 clones, approximately 70% seen once. Trimming removed 3 bases at V and 6 bases at J, with 11 bases between. This CDR3 is 13 amino acids long. Germline V gives CDR1 MGHDK, CDR2 SYGVNS.

The sample comprised PBMCs. The sequence was obtained from a woman aged 25-40 years in good health and CMV-seronegative. The V gene is TRBV25-1, the J gene TRBJ1-1, with D tentatively TRBD1 (5 bases). CDR3 bases: TGTGCCAGCAGTGATCCAGGGTTGCCTGAAGCTTTCTTT. It encodes CASSDPGLPEAFF.